The 29 T cell receptor beta chains below all came from one sample that was sequenced in a study of T-cell reconstitution after alpha-beta-depleted transplantation in children. TCRbeta library preparation incorporated unique molecular identifiers. TCRdb redid the calling of the PCR reads with MiXCR, one entry per CDR3 protein. The table includes 280,000 or so distinct CDR3 sequences, around 10% detected once. This sample comprised peripheral blood, obtained 180 days after TCRalphabeta/CD19-depleted stem cell transplant. The receptors derive from a male patient between 2 and 10 years old who had a stem cell transplant for chronic granulomatous disease, so the T cells may come from the graft donor.

Comment on this clonotype: This could be a read error, since a much larger clone is one nucleotide away. The chain combines TRBV10-3 with TRBJ2-7; no firm D call. The CDR3 has 11 residues. Germline V gene lookup returns CDR1 ENHRY and CDR2 SYGVKD. CDR3 sequence (DNA): TGTGCCATCAGTGCCCACTACAAGCAGTACTTC. Its translation: CAISAHYKQYF.

This clonotype has at least ten counts. The rearrangement links TRBV6-1 to TRBJ2-2; 11 bases map to TRBD2. In germline, CDR1 is MNHNS, CDR2 SASEGT. J lost 7 bases, V lost 8 bases, and 9 bases had no gene match. The CDR3 runs 15 residues. The CDR3 region is CASSELAGVNGELFF. The DNA of the CDR3 is TGTGCCAGCTCCGAACTAGCGGGAGTTAACGGGGAGCTGTTTTTT.

This clonotype was recorded at least ten times. The chain recombines TRBV20-1 with TRBJ2-2; TRBD2 matches 11 bases. After removal of 2 bases from V and 7 bases from J, the junction contained 12 bases not matched to a gene. In germline, CDR1 is DFQATT, CDR2 SNEGSKA (reference sequence). CDR3 length: 17 residues. The CDR3 sequence: CSARRPIAGGLGGELFF. In DNA form, the CDR3 reads TGCAGTGCTAGACGTCCCATAGCGGGAGGGCTAGGCGGGGAGCTGTTTTTT.

CDR3 in amino acids: CASSPGHSNTEAFF. The DNA of the CDR3 is TGTGCCAGCAGCCCTGGACACTCGAACACTGAAGCTTTCTTT. This chain connects TRBV12-3 or TRBV12-4 to TRBJ1-1, with D maybe TRBD1 (5 bases). The CDR3 runs 14 residues. Trimming left V 6 bases short and J 1 base short, with 12 bases between.

Many counts were recorded for this clonotype. The rearrangement joins TRBV20-1 to TRBJ2-1; 11 bases fit TRBD2. Germline lookup yields CDR1 DFQATT and CDR2 SNEGSKA (reference sequence). J lost 3 bases, V lost 3 bases, and 10 bases had no gene match. The CDR3 covers 17 residues. CDR3 residues: CSASPASGRWGYNEQFF. CDR3 nucleotide sequence: TGCAGTGCTAGCCCCGCTAGCGGGAGGTGGGGCTACAATGAGCAGTTCTTC.

This clonotype appeared many times. Here the CDR3 DNA reads TGCAGCGTTGAGAGGGGGACTTTTCAGCGCGATGAGCAGTTCTTC. It is translated as CSVERGTFQRDEQFF. The rearrangement joins TRBV29-1 to TRBJ2-1; D could derive from TRBD1 or TRBD2 (6 bases each). V gave up 3 bases and J gave up 8 bases, with 20 bases separating them. CDR3 size: 15 residues. In germline, CDR1 is SQVTM, CDR2 ANQGSEA.

This clonotype was seen repeatedly, ten times or more. The CDR3 coding sequence is TGTGCCAGCAGCTTCGACCGGGACAGGGTTTTTGGCTATGGCTACACCTTC. It encodes CASSFDRDRVFGYGYTF. The chain carries TRBV7-2 and TRBJ1-2, with 9 nucleotides matching TRBD1. The germline V gene encodes CDR1 SGHTA and CDR2 FQGNSA. The CDR3 is 17 residues long. The ends lost 3 bases at V and 4 bases at J; junction bases unmatched: 12.

Many counts were recorded for this clonotype. The V and J genes are TRBV6-5 and TRBJ1-2; 11 bases match TRBD1. The CDR3 sequence is 15 residues long. Germline CDR1 and CDR2: MNHEY and SVGAGI. The J segment lost 6 bases and the V segment lost 2 bases, leaving 5 bases of the junction unmatched. The CDR3 loop is CASSYRTGGIDGYTF. In nucleotides, the CDR3 is TGTGCCAGCAGTTACAGGACAGGGGGCATTGATGGCTACACCTTC.

This clonotype was recorded at least ten times. The chain couples TRBV7-2 to TRBJ2-5; 9 bases are a match to TRBD2. The V gene end was trimmed by 5 bases and the J gene end by 1 base; junction bases not matched to a gene: 8. The CDR3 consists of 16 residues. Germline CDR1 and CDR2: SGHTA and FQGNSA. CDR3 sequence (DNA): TGTGCCAGCAGCCTCGTTGGGACTAGCACCCAAGAGACCCAGTACTTC. This encodes CASSLVGTSTQETQYF.

This clonotype was picked up many times. The rearrangement uses TRBV7-3 and TRBJ2-5; D remains ambiguous. Trimming took off 4 bases at V and 0 bases at J, with 6 bases between the two ends. Germline values: CDR1 SGHTA, CDR2 FQGTGA. The CDR3 is 13 amino acids. DNA for the CDR3: TGTGCCAGCAGCTCCGTGTACCAAGAGACCCAGTACTTC. This gives the protein CASSSVYQETQYF.

The sample holds many counts of this clonotype. This chain links TRBV5-1 with TRBJ2-1; D possibly corresponds to TRBD2 (6 bases). The length of the CDR3 is 14 residues. Germline V lookup: CDR1 SGHRS, CDR2 YFSETQ. Trimming took 0 bases from V and 6 from J, leaving 10 bases between them. DNA for the CDR3: TGCGCCAGCAGCTTGGCAGCGGGCCTCAATGAGCAGTTCTTC. Amino acids: CASSLAAGLNEQFF.

This clonotype has ten or more counts. The DNA for the CDR3 is TGTGCCAGCAGAATTAGGGGGGGGGCCAACGTCCTGACTTTC. It is translated as CASRIRGGANVLTF. This rearrangement joins TRBV7-8 to TRBJ2-6; D perhaps matches TRBD1 (6 bases). V was pared by 6 bases and J by 4 bases, with 10 bases between. Germline V gene lookup returns CDR1 SGHVS and CDR2 FQNEAQ. The CDR3 has 14 residues.

There are many counts of this clonotype. The V and J genes are TRBV18 and TRBJ1-5; 7 bases agree with TRBD1. The V segment lost 8 bases and the J segment 3 bases; nucleotides outside the gene matches: 7. The CDR3 totals 14 residues. Germline assignment: CDR1 KGHSH and CDR2 LQKENI. The CDR3 region has the DNA TGTGCCAGCGCGAAAGGACAGGACAATCAGCCCCAGCATTTT. As protein: CASAKGQDNQPQHF.

Ten or more counts support this clonotype. The gene calls are TRBV5-1 and TRBJ2-1; D not resolved. Trimming took 2 bases from V and 8 from J, leaving 17 bases between them. In germline, CDR1 is SGHRS, CDR2 YFSETQ. The CDR3 has 15 amino acids. CDR3 sequence: CASSFSVGRDHEQFF. Here the CDR3 DNA reads TGCGCCAGCAGCTTTTCTGTTGGAAGGGATCATGAGCAGTTCTTC.

In this sample, this clonotype turned up many times. The J gene is TRBJ2-5, the V gene TRBV29-1, with D unresolved. Germline CDR1 is SQVTM and CDR2 is ANQGSEA. CDR3 length: 14 amino acids. V was trimmed by 7 bases and J by 3 bases, leaving 18 bases between them. CDR3 nucleotides: TGCAGCGGCCGACTTCCAGGTTTAAAAGAGACCCAGTACTTC. It yields the protein CSGRLPGLKETQYF.

This clonotype was picked up many times. The chain's CDR3 is CASSQGEAYSYNEQFF. The CDR3 bases are TGCGCCAGCAGCCAAGGAGAAGCTTACTCCTACAATGAGCAGTTCTTC. This chain joins TRBV4-1 and TRBJ2-1; D gene uncertain. Germline values: CDR1 MGHRA, CDR2 YSYEKL. This CDR3 contains 16 residues. V lost 1 base to trimming and J lost 0 bases, with 10 bases between them.

This clonotype occurred many times. This chain uses TRBV29-1 with TRBJ2-7, with D possibly matching TRBD1 (5 bases). The CDR3 consists of 12 residues. Germline CDR1 SQVTM, CDR2 ANQGSEA. V shed 6 bases and J shed 2 bases, with 11 bases lying between them. For the CDR3, the DNA is TGCAGCGTAGTCGACAGCACCTACGAGCAGTACTTC. Translation: CSVVDSTYEQYF.

This clonotype was recorded at least ten times. This rearrangement joins TRBV9 to TRBJ2-1; D assignment may be TRBD1 or TRBD2 (7 bases each). Per the germline V gene, CDR1 is SGDLS and CDR2 is YYNGEE. The CDR3 spans 17 residues. V was trimmed by 0 bases and J by 0 bases, leaving 13 bases between them. CDR3 protein: CASSVEVRGGSYNEQFF. CDR3 nucleotides: TGTGCCAGCAGCGTAGAAGTCAGGGGGGGCTCCTACAATGAGCAGTTCTTC. Drawing the rest from reference TRBV9 and TRBJ2-1, the complete variable domain is DSGVTQTPKHLITATGQRVTLRCSPRSGDLSVYWYQQSLDQGLQFLIQYYNGEERAKGNILERFSAQQFPDLHSELNLSSLELGDSALYFCASSVEVRGGSYNEQFFGPGTRLTVL.

The sample holds many counts of this clonotype. The J gene is TRBJ2-3, the V gene TRBV9; D unclear. Germline V gives CDR1 SGDLS, CDR2 YYNGEE. The CDR3 runs to 13 residues. The V end lost 0 bases, the J end lost 5 bases, and 7 bases lay between the germline ends. CDR3 residues: CASSVDIRDTQYF. The CDR3 region has the DNA TGTGCCAGCAGCGTAGACATTAGAGATACGCAGTATTTT.

This clonotype came up many times. The chain couples TRBV20-1 to TRBJ2-5; 7 bases align to TRBD1. With 5 bases clipped from V and 2 bases from J, the junction kept 8 bases outside the gene matches. The CDR3 contains 14 residues. The germline CDR1 and CDR2 sequences are DFQATT and SNEGSKA (reference sequence). The CDR3, as DNA: TGCAGTGCTCGCGTACAGGGGAATCAAGAGACCCAGTACTTC. This encodes CSARVQGNQETQYF.

This clonotype was counted at least ten times. The rearrangement uses TRBV20-1 and TRBJ1-5; D gene ambiguous. V was clipped by 6 bases and J by 3 bases, with 15 bases between them. Germline CDR1 reads DFQATT; CDR2 reads SNEGSKA (reference sequence). The CDR3 loop spans 14 amino acids. The CDR3 reads CSAPRVGLNQPQHF. The CDR3 DNA reads TGCAGTGCCCCAAGGGTAGGGCTCAATCAGCCCCAGCATTTT.

In this sample, this clonotype turned up a few times. The chain recombines TRBV7-2 with TRBJ1-1; the D gene is possibly TRBD1 (6 bases). The CDR3 covers 15 residues. Germline V CDR1 and CDR2: SGHTA, FQGNSA. Deletions cut 6 bases from V and 10 bases from J, with 24 bases between. The CDR3 bases are TGTGCCAGCAGTTCCTTTGGGCGGGGGGCAGGAGCAGCTTTCTTT. Encoded protein: CASSSFGRGAGAAFF.

This clonotype was seen ten or more times. The rearrangement joins TRBV20-1 to TRBJ2-2; the match to TRBD2 covers 10 bases. The CDR3 runs to 15 residues. V was pared by 4 bases and J by 0 bases, with 2 bases of the junction left unmatched. The germline V gene has CDR1 DFQATT and CDR2 SNEGSKA (reference sequence). The CDR3 region has the DNA TGCAGTGCTACCAGCGGGAGGGCGAACACCGGGGAGCTGTTTTTT. It is translated as CSATSGRANTGELFF.

Regarding this clonotype: Possible read error: a much larger clone is one base away. V is TRBV9 and J is TRBJ2-2; D ambiguous. The germline V gene has CDR1 SGDLS and CDR2 YYNGEE. The CDR3 contains 13 residues. CDR3 DNA sequence: TGTGCCATCAGCGTAGCCGGCACCGGGGAGCTGTTTTTT. It yields the protein CAISVAGTGELFF.

This clonotype was counted between two and nine times. The chain recombines TRBV30 with TRBJ2-2; D perhaps matches TRBD1 (6 bases). Looked up from germline, CDR1 is GTSNPN and CDR2 is SVGIG (reference sequence). V lost 4 bases and J lost 6, with 15 bases in between. The CDR3 totals 14 residues. The CDR3 is CAWIKDRRSGELFF. The DNA for the CDR3 is TGTGCCTGGATTAAGGACAGAAGGTCCGGGGAGCTGTTTTTT.

This clonotype appeared many times. This chain uses TRBV10-1 with TRBJ2-5; D gene unclear. Trimming cost V 2 bases and J 5 bases, with 6 bases left between them. CDR1 and CDR2 from the germline V gene are WNHNN and SYGVQD (reference sequence). The CDR3 totals 12 residues. The CDR3 loop reads CASSEVGETQYF. In DNA, the CDR3 is TGCGCCAGCAGTGAGGTTGGGGAGACCCAGTACTTC.

This clonotype was picked up many times. The chain couples TRBV4-3 to TRBJ2-7, with D hard to call. With 1 base removed from V and 4 bases from J, the gap between germline ends came to 11 bases. CDR1 is LGHNA, CDR2 YSLEER, per germline. The CDR3 is 14 amino acids. The CDR3 DNA is TGCGCCAGCAGCCAAGCACGGACGCATTACGAGCAGTACTTC. Translated, it gives CASSQARTHYEQYF.

The table lists this clonotype with many counts. As DNA, the CDR3 is TGTGCCAGCAGCTTAGGTCCGGGGGCAAGCGACGAGCAGTACTTC. Its protein is CASSLGPGASDEQYF. This sequence joins TRBV11-2 and TRBJ2-7, with D tentatively TRBD1 or TRBD2 (6 bases each). Per germline, CDR1 SGHAT and CDR2 FQNNGV. The CDR3 runs 15 residues. Between the trimmed V and J ends, which lost 1 base and 5 bases, there was a span of 15 bases.

The V call is TRBV2, the J call TRBJ1-5, with TRBD1 matching over 8 bases. Germline V gene lookup returns CDR1 SNHLY and CDR2 FYNNEI. The V gene end was trimmed by 2 bases and the J gene end by 4 bases; junction bases not matched to a gene: 4. The CDR3 is made up of 15 amino acids. The CDR3 nucleotides read TGTGCCAGCAGTGAACAGGGGACAGGAAATCAGCCCCAGCATTTT. This encodes CASSEQGTGNQPQHF.